One T cell receptor (beta chain) is described in this entry. Some clones are missing from TCRdb's copy, which holds only in-frame ones; the method was immunoSEQ multiplex PCR. This table holds 70,000 to 85,000 clones, around nine tenths found once. The sample belongs to a study of blood T cell repertoires in COVID-19. Germline loops: CDR1 SGHKS, CDR2 YYEKEE (reference sequence). There are 19 residues in the CDR3. The ends lost 1 base at V and 0 bases at J; junction bases unmatched: 9. The sequencing input was peripheral blood. The chain links TRBV5-5 to TRBJ1-6; TRBD1 matches at 8 bases. The sequence derives from a woman in her fifties or sixties with acute or convalescent COVID-19. As DNA, the CDR3 is TGTGCCAGCAGCTTGAGGACAGGGACCCCGAGCTCCTATAATTCACCCCTCCACTTT. This encodes CASSLRTGTPSSYNSPLHF.